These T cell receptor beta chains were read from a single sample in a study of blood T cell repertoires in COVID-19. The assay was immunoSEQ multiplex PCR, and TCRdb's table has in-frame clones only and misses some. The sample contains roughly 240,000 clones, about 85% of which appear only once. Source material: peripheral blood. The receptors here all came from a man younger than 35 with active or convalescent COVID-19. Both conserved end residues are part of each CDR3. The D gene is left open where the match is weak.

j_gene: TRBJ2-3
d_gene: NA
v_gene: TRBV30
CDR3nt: TGTGCCTGGAGTGTAAGTGTGAGGTGGTCAGATACGCAGTATTTT
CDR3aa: CAWSVSVRWSDTQYF

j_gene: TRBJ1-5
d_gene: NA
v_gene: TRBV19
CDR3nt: TGTGCCAGTAGTGACAGCCCCCGGGTCTATCAGCCCCAGCATTTT
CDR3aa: CASSDSPRVYQPQHF

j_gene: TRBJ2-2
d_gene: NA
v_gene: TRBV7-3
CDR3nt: TGTGCCAGCAGCTTAACGAGGGATGGGGAGCTGTTTTTT
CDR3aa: CASSLTRDGELFF

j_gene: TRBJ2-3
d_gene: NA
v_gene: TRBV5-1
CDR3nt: TGCGCCAGCAGCTACGACAGTGTCACAGATACGCAGTATTTT
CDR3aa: CASSYDSVTDTQYF

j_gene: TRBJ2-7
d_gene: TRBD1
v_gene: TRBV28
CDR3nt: TGTGCCAGCCGGGACAGGGACTACGAGCAGTACTTC
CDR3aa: CASRDRDYEQYF

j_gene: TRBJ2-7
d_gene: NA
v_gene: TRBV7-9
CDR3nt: TGTGCCAGCGGCACATGGACTAACTCCTACGAGCAGTACTTC
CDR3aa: CASGTWTNSYEQYF

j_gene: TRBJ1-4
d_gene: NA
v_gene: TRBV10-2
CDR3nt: TGCGCCAGCAGTGGGAACACACAGGAAAAACTGTTTTTT
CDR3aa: CASSGNTQEKLFF

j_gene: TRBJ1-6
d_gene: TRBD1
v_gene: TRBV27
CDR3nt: TGTGCCAGCAGTTTCGGGACAGCCGGATCACCCCTCCACTTT
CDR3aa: CASSFGTAGSPLHF

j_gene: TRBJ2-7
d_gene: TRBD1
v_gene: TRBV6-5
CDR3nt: TGTGCCAGCAGTTACTCCGCGGGACAGGGCGTTCGGCAGTACTTC
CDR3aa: CASSYSAGQGVRQYF

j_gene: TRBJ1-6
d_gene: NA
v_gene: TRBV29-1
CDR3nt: TGCAGCGTTCAAGCCCTCTCCGGGTCACCCCTCCACTTT
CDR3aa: CSVQALSGSPLHF